The 22 T cell receptor beta chains listed next were all sequenced from one sample in a study of glioma-infiltrating T cells after dendritic cell vaccination. Some clones are missing from TCRdb's copy, which holds only in-frame ones; the method was immunoSEQ multiplex PCR. The sample carries 93,000 or so clones, around three quarters recorded once. Source: blood, taken before dendritic cell vaccination. These receptors came from a human donor with glioblastoma.

This rearrangement joins TRBV10-3 to TRBJ1-1; D is possibly TRBD1 (5 bases). CDR3 size: 16 residues. The germline V gene encodes CDR1 ENHRY and CDR2 SYGVKD. The germline V and J ends were trimmed by 8 bases and 1 base, with 20 bases remaining between them. The chain's CDR3 is CAISPSPDTWNTEAFF. The CDR3 region has the DNA TGTGCCATCTCCCCCTCCCCGGACACATGGAACACTGAAGCTTTCTTT.

This chain joins TRBV7-3 and TRBJ1-1, with a weak D call TRBD1 (5 bases). The germline V and J ends were trimmed by 11 bases and 1 base, with 23 bases remaining between them. The germline V gene has CDR1 SGHTA and CDR2 FQGTGA. The CDR3 has 16 amino acids. The CDR3 reads CAAAGEGRGKNTEAFF. CDR3 nucleotides: TGTGCCGCGGCCGGGGAGGGCCGGGGGAAGAACACTGAAGCTTTCTTT. The complete variable domain, with remaining parts taken from reference TRBV7-3 and TRBJ1-1, reads GAGVSQTPSNKVTEKGKYVELRCDPISGHTALYWYRQSLGQGPEFLIYFQGTGAADDSGLPNDRFFAVRPEGSVSTLKIQRTERGDSAVYLCAAAGEGRGKNTEAFFGQGTRLTVV.

The chain is built from TRBV30 and TRBJ2-7; possible D gene TRBD1, 6 bases. CDR1 is GTSNPN and CDR2 is SVGIG in the germline V gene (reference sequence). The CDR3 runs to 12 residues. Trimming took 5 bases from V and 7 from J, leaving 15 bases between them. This chain's CDR3 is CAWDRTGWEQYF. The CDR3 DNA follows: TGTGCCTGGGACAGAACAGGGTGGGAGCAGTACTTC.

V gene TRBV6-6 combines with J gene TRBJ2-4; D call uncertain. The CDR3 loop spans 15 amino acids. Germline V gene sequence: CDR1 MNHNY, CDR2 SVGAGI (reference sequence). Trimming shortened V by 3 bases and J by 0 bases, and 9 bases separated the two germline ends. The CDR3 nucleotides read TGTGCCAGCAGTTATACGCTAGTAGCCAAAAACATTCAGTACTTC. This sequence encodes CASSYTLVAKNIQYF.

The J gene is TRBJ1-5, the V gene TRBV21-1; the DNA was not compared with TRBD1, the D call given in the table. TRBV21-1 is a pseudogene segment. CDR3 length: 21 residues. In DNA, the CDR3 is TGTGCCAGTTCTCCCCGGACGATAAGGGACAGGGGCCCTGTAAGGAATCAGCCCCAGCATTTT. Translating it yields CASSPRTIRDRGPVRNQPQHF.

The chain employs TRBV29-1 and TRBJ2-2; 10 bases align to TRBD1. The CDR3 is made up of 15 amino acids. V lost 6 bases and J lost 7; bases outside the gene matches: 11. Germline CDR1 reads SQVTM; CDR2 reads ANQGSEA. The CDR3 DNA reads as TGCAGCGTAGGGACAGGGGTCTTTGATGGCGGGGAGCTGTTTTTT. Encoded protein: CSVGTGVFDGGELFF.

This clone was seen only a few times. The chain carries TRBV4-1 and TRBJ1-2, with D unresolved. This CDR3 contains 13 residues. The V and J ends lost 2 bases and 8 bases respectively, with 12 bases between them. Germline V CDR1 and CDR2: MGHRA, YSYEKL. The CDR3 coding sequence is TGCGCCAGCAGCCAACATTTGACTGGGGGCTACACCTTC. Translated, it gives CASSQHLTGGYTF.

This sequence joins TRBV29-1 and TRBJ1-1; TRBD1 matches 7 bases. V lost 7 bases to trimming and J lost 1 base; unmatched junction nucleotides: 12. Germline CDR1 reads SQVTM; CDR2 reads ANQGSEA. This CDR3 has 15 amino acids. The CDR3 sequence is CSDGRTGVRNTEAFF. As DNA, the CDR3 is TGCAGCGACGGTCGTACAGGGGTTCGGAACACTGAAGCTTTCTTT. The full variable domain, rest sourced from reference TRBV29-1 and TRBJ1-1, is SAVISQKPSRDICQRGTSLTIQCQVDSQVTMMFWYRQQPGQSLTLIATANQGSEATYESGFVIDKFPISRPNLTFSTLTVSNMSPEDSSIYLCSDGRTGVRNTEAFFGQGTRLTVV.

This rearrangement joins TRBV7-9 to TRBJ2-1; TRBD2 matches at 9 bases. This CDR3 spans 15 amino acids. Germline CDR1 is SEHNR and CDR2 is FQNEAQ (reference sequence). V lost 1 base and J lost 6; bases outside the gene matches: 4. CDR3 in amino acids: CASSLDLAGINEQFF. CDR3 nucleotide sequence: TGTGCCAGCAGCTTAGATCTAGCGGGAATCAATGAGCAGTTCTTC.

The chain couples TRBV7-8 to TRBJ2-3; D is possibly TRBD2 (5 bases). This CDR3 comprises 18 residues. V was trimmed by 8 bases and J by 2 bases, leaving 26 bases between them. Germline CDR1 SGHVS, CDR2 FQNEAQ. The CDR3 protein is CASVRAYPGSEPTDTQYF. CDR3 nucleotides: TGTGCCAGCGTACGGGCCTACCCGGGTAGCGAGCCCACAGATACGCAGTATTTT.

The chain is built from TRBV5-1 and TRBJ1-6; 7 positions match TRBD1. Germline trimming cut 1 base from V and 6 bases from J; bases unmatched to any gene: 4. Germline V CDR1 and CDR2: SGHRS, YFSETQ. The CDR3 contains 15 residues. This CDR3 reads CASSLTGVGNSPLHF. CDR3 bases: TGCGCCAGCAGCTTGACAGGGGTCGGTAATTCACCCCTCCACTTT. Together with reference TRBV5-1 and TRBJ1-6, the CDR3 gives the full variable domain: KAGVTQTPRYLIKTRGQQVTLSCSPISGHRSVSWYQQTPGQGLQFLFEYFSETQRNKGNFPGRFSGRQFSNSRSEMNVSTLELGDSALYLCASSLTGVGNSPLHFGNGTRLTVT.

Note on this clone: In this CDR3 the conserved last residue, phenylalanine or tryptophan, is missing, so a read error is likely. The chain carries TRBV7-9 and TRBJ1-1; tentative D call: TRBD1 (5 bases). The CDR3 runs to 11 residues. Germline lookup yields CDR1 SEHNR and CDR2 FQNEAQ (reference sequence). Trimming shortened V by 4 bases and J by 10 bases, and 10 bases separated the two germline ends. CDR3 sequence: CASSSQTVAFL. The CDR3 DNA sequence: TGTGCCAGCAGCTCTCAGACAGTAGCTTTCCTT.

The chain combines TRBV4-1 with TRBJ1-2; D is ambiguous. Trimming cost V 4 bases and J 3 bases, with 21 bases left between them. Germline CDR1 and CDR2: MGHRA and YSYEKL. The CDR3 totals 17 residues. The CDR3 protein is CASSLTGERWLHYGYTF. As DNA, the CDR3 is TGCGCCAGCAGCCTTACGGGAGAACGGTGGCTCCACTATGGCTACACCTTC.

This CDR3 reads CASRLGLGGGDTQYF. For the CDR3, the DNA is TGTGCCAGCAGGCTAGGGTTAGGGGGTGGTGATACGCAGTATTTT. The rearrangement links TRBV2 to TRBJ2-3; tentative D call: TRBD1 (6 bases). Looked up from germline, CDR1 is SNHLY and CDR2 is FYNNEI. The germline V and J ends were trimmed by 6 bases and 6 bases, with 19 bases remaining between them. The CDR3 consists of 15 residues.

The rearrangement uses TRBV10-2 and TRBJ1-2; D possibly corresponds to TRBD1 (6 bases). The germline CDR1 and CDR2 sequences are WSHSY and SAAADI. V gave up 8 bases and J gave up 0 bases, with 13 bases separating them. CDR3 size: 14 residues. CDR3 amino acids: CASGEGGSNYGYTF. Written as DNA, the CDR3 is TGCGCCAGCGGGGAGGGGGGTTCTAACTATGGCTACACCTTC.

V is TRBV7-9 and J is TRBJ1-1; TRBD1 aligns across 8 bases. V was clipped by 7 bases and J by 4 bases; unmatched bases: 5. The CDR3 has 13 residues. From germline, CDR1 is SEHNR and CDR2 FQNEAQ (reference sequence). CDR3 loop: CASIFQGATEAFF. CDR3 nucleotide sequence: TGTGCCAGCATCTTTCAGGGGGCCACTGAAGCTTTCTTT.

This chain uses TRBV19 with TRBJ2-1, with 11 bases aligning to TRBD2. Germline loops: CDR1 LNHDA, CDR2 SQIVND (reference sequence). The CDR3 length is 16 residues. Trimming cost V 4 bases and J 10 bases; bases outside gene matches: 12. CDR3 protein: CASSKGSGGAQGEQFF. The CDR3 region has the DNA TGTGCCAGTAGTAAAGGTAGCGGGGGGGCCCAAGGGGAGCAGTTCTTC.

The chain uses TRBV27 and TRBJ2-5, with TRBD2 matching over 7 bases. Germline values: CDR1 MNHEY, CDR2 SMNVEV (reference sequence). This CDR3 has 14 residues. V was pared by 5 bases and J by 2 bases, with 5 bases of the junction left unmatched. The CDR3 DNA reads as TGTGCCAGCAGTATAAAGGGACTACAAGAGACCCAGTACTTC. Amino acids: CASSIKGLQETQYF.

The V and J genes are TRBV5-1 and TRBJ2-7; weak D call: TRBD2 (6 bases). There are 17 residues in the CDR3. In germline, CDR1 is SGHRS, CDR2 YFSETQ. The V end was cut by 4 bases, the J end by 7 bases, with 27 bases between. The CDR3, as DNA: TGCGCCAGCAGCCCCCTCGGGGGAGGTACCCCGTCGGAAGAGCAGTACTTC. Translated, it gives CASSPLGGGTPSEEQYF.

V and J are TRBV2 and TRBJ2-7, with a weak D call TRBD2 (6 bases). V lost 2 bases and J 0 bases, leaving 14 bases between the germline ends. Germline values: CDR1 SNHLY, CDR2 FYNNEI. The CDR3 has 16 amino acids. DNA for the CDR3: TGTGCCAGCAGTGAAATGGGTAGCGGAAACTCCTACGAGCAGTACTTC. Translated, it gives CASSEMGSGNSYEQYF.

This sequence joins TRBV7-2 and TRBJ2-1; D unresolved. CDR3 size: 13 residues. V lost 2 bases and J lost 6, with 8 bases in between. Germline V gives CDR1 SGHTA, CDR2 FQGNSA. The CDR3 here is CASSLRFFNEQFF. The DNA of the CDR3 is TGTGCCAGCAGCTTACGGTTCTTCAATGAGCAGTTCTTC.

The chain is built from TRBV28 and TRBJ1-5, with TRBD1 matching over 9 bases. J lost 6 bases, V lost 3 bases, and 0 bases had no gene match. Germline V gene data show CDR1 as MDHEN and CDR2 as SYDVKM. This CDR3 has 13 amino acids. The CDR3 DNA sequence: TGTGCCAGCAGTTTGACAGGGGGTCAGCCCCAGCATTTT. It is translated as CASSLTGGQPQHF.